The entry below gives a single T cell receptor (beta chain) sequence along with its context. This sample is drawn from a study of T cell changes during pregnancy in multiple sclerosis. The repertoire was sequenced with immunoSEQ multiplex PCR; TCRdb's copy has only in-frame clones and lacks some. The sample has around 80,000 clones; approximately 90% are singletons. The CDR3 totals 13 residues. V was shortened by 10 bases and J by 0 bases, with 12 bases between the two germline ends. The V gene's germline CDR1 is ENHRY and CDR2 SYGVKD. This TCR was sampled from a female donor with multiple sclerosis, enrolled in a pregnancy study. Sequences were derived from peripheral blood, sampled before pregnancy. The V call is TRBV10-3, the J call TRBJ1-1; the D gene is possibly TRBD1 (6 bases). The CDR3 region is CATEQGMNTEAFF. In nucleotides, the CDR3 is TGTGCCACCGAGCAGGGGATGAACACTGAAGCTTTCTTT.